This T cell receptor (beta chain) originates from a study of CD8+ T cells in alopecia areata. Once RNA had been extracted, it was reverse transcribed into cDNA to act as the sequencing template. Measured with immunoSEQ multiplex PCR; TCRdb has only the in-frame clones, and not every one. Here the sample spans 150,000 to 200,000 clones, less than 80% being singletons. Germline V gene lookup returns CDR1 SQVTM and CDR2 ANQGSEA. This CDR3 has 16 amino acids. The junction had 8 bases not matched to a gene; V was cut back by 1 base and J by 2 bases. This clone was counted between two and nine times. Collection of lesional scalp punch biopsies and peripheral blood was performed in alopecia areata patients.

J is TRBJ2-5 and V is TRBV29-1; 9 positions match TRBD1. The sequencing here drew on CD8+ T cells sorted from blood, taken at week 0. The source of this sequence is a human donor with alopecia areata. CDR3 nucleotides: TGCAGCGTTGAAGGGGCCCGGACAGGGGATCAAGAGACCCAGTACTTC. It translates to CSVEGARTGDQETQYF. The whole variable domain, filled in from reference TRBV29-1 and TRBJ2-5, reads SAVISQKPSRDICQRGTSLTIQCQVDSQVTMMFWYRQQPGQSLTLIATANQGSEATYESGFVIDKFPISRPNLTFSTLTVSNMSPEDSSIYLCSVEGARTGDQETQYFGPGTRLLVL.